Following are 8 T cell receptor beta chains from one sample sequenced in a study of T cell repertoires in cytomegalovirus infection. MiXCR, run by TCRdb on the reads, gives a single entry per CDR3 protein. The sample includes approximately 910,000 distinct CDR3 sequences, 31% of them seen just once. For these TCRs, the target antigens are not known. The specimen comprised cultured CD8+ T cells from PBMCs, sampled from culture after CMV antigen stimulation. These receptor sequences come from a human donor in good health (CMV status not recorded). Some clones in this sample may be carry-over from other donors' samples.

The chain joins TRBV5-8 to TRBJ1-6; the match to TRBD1 covers 7 bases. V gave up 5 bases and J gave up 1 base; unmatched junction bases: 9. This CDR3 comprises 17 residues. CDR1 is SGHTS, CDR2 YDEGEE, per germline. In DNA, the CDR3 is TGTGCCAGCAGTACCGGGACAGCAAAGTCCTATAATTCACCCCTCCACTTT. It yields the protein CASSTGTAKSYNSPLHF.

The V and J genes are TRBV27 and TRBJ2-3; no clear D gene. Germline CDR1 MNHEY, CDR2 SMNVEV (reference sequence). CDR3 length: 14 residues. The V and J ends lost 4 bases and 0 bases respectively, with 8 bases between them. CDR3 nucleotides: TGTGCCAGCAGTTGGTTTTCTAGCACAGATACGCAGTATTTT. Its protein is CASSWFSSTDTQYF.

This clonotype was seen more than once but under ten times. The chain combines TRBV7-6 with TRBJ2-5; D could derive from TRBD1 or TRBD2 (5 bases each). This CDR3 region has 15 residues. Trimming took 1 base from V and 4 from J, leaving 13 bases between them. CDR1 and CDR2 (germline): SGHVS, FNYEAQ. The CDR3, as DNA: TGTGCCAGCAGCTTAGGAGGGGCGGTTACAGAGACCCAGTACTTC. Translation: CASSLGGAVTETQYF.

The genes are TRBV6-2 or TRBV6-3 and TRBJ2-1; maybe TRBD2 (5 bases). CDR1 MNHEY and CDR2 SVGEGT come from the germline V gene. The CDR3 runs to 14 residues. The V and J ends lost 6 bases and 1 base respectively, with 10 bases between them. The CDR3 region has the DNA TGTGCCAGCAGGTCAGCGGCATCCTACAATGAGCAGTTCTTC. It is translated as CASRSAASYNEQFF.

This chain joins TRBV7-8 and TRBJ2-5, with D tentatively TRBD1 or TRBD2 (5 bases each). Germline lookup yields CDR1 SGHVS and CDR2 FQNEAQ. V was clipped by 5 bases and J by 5 bases, with 18 bases between them. The CDR3 consists of 15 residues. CDR3: CASSPPIGDGETQYF. The CDR3 DNA is TGTGCCAGCAGCCCGCCAATAGGGGACGGGGAGACCCAGTACTTC.

This clonotype has just a few counts. The V gene is TRBV7-3, the J gene TRBJ1-6; tentative D call: TRBD1 (6 bases). The CDR3 contains 14 residues. V was clipped by 4 bases and J by 4 bases, with 8 bases between them. Germline CDR1 is SGHTA and CDR2 is FQGTGA. The CDR3 DNA follows: TGTGCCAGCAGCTGGGACAAGTATAATTCACCCCTCCACTTT. It translates to CASSWDKYNSPLHF. The full variable domain, rest sourced from reference TRBV7-3 and TRBJ1-6, is GAGVSQTPSNKVTEKGKYVELRCDPISGHTALYWYRQSLGQGPEFLIYFQGTGAADDSGLPNDRFFAVRPEGSVSTLKIQRTERGDSAVYLCASSWDKYNSPLHFGNGTRLTVT.

This clonotype was observed a handful of times. CDR3 region: CASSSDETDSYEQYF. CDR3 DNA: TGTGCCAGTAGTAGCGATGAAACGGATTCCTACGAGCAGTACTTC. The V gene is TRBV19, the J gene TRBJ2-7; no clear D. V was pared by 4 bases and J by 1 base, with 14 bases between. Germline V gene data show CDR1 as LNHDA and CDR2 as SQIVND (reference sequence). This CDR3 comprises 15 residues.

V gene TRBV5-4 combines with J gene TRBJ2-7; tentatively, D is TRBD2 (7 bases). The CDR3 has 15 residues. The V end lost 0 bases, the J end lost 6 bases, and 16 bases lay between the germline ends. CDR1 SGHNT and CDR2 YYREEE come from the germline V gene (reference sequence). In nucleotides, the CDR3 is TGTGCCAGCAGCTTGGGGGGGGGCGAATTTCGCGAGCAGTACTTC. This encodes CASSLGGGEFREQYF.